Given below is one T cell receptor (beta chain) in context. Antigen specificity is unknown. The data derive from a study of cytotoxic CD8 clonotypes in ibrutinib-treated CLL. Study-level information: Response sampling came at median 12 months of treatment, ranging about 6 to 40 months. General study findings and limits: Clonality was higher at baseline than in age-matched healthy donors and tracked circulating CD8+ T-cell counts.

Sequencing was designed to attain a depth spanning 1 in 200,000 to 1 in 1 million T cells. Here immunoSEQ multiplex PCR was the method, and the copy in TCRdb shows in-frame clones only, minus some. The table shows approximately 47,000 clones, with roughly three fifths occurring only once. The CDR3 is made up of 15 amino acids. V lost 4 bases, J lost 3 bases, and 6 bases stayed unmatched. CDR1 and CDR2 (germline): LNHDA, SQIVND (reference sequence). Genomic DNA (roughly 2.2 micrograms) was obtained from cryopreserved PBMCs for construction of TCR beta libraries. This specimen was PBMCs, taken after 24 months of ibrutinib treatment. This rearrangement joins TRBV19 to TRBJ2-1; 7 bases line up with TRBD1. The sequence was collected from a human donor with chronic lymphocytic leukemia. DNA of the CDR3: TGTGCCAGTAGTACGCGACAGGGAATCTACAATGAGCAGTTCTTC. Translation gives CASSTRQGIYNEQFF. The whole variable domain, remainder taken from reference TRBV19 and TRBJ2-1, is DGGITQSPKYLFRKEGQNVTLSCEQNLNHDAMYWYRQDPGQGLRLIYYSQIVNDFQKGDIAEGYSVSREKKESFPLTVTSAQKNPTAFYLCASSTRQGIYNEQFFGPGTRLTVL.